One and the same sample provided the 8 T cell receptor beta chains below, sequenced in a study of Ad26.COV2.S vaccination and SARS-CoV-2 variants. The repertoire was sequenced with immunoSEQ multiplex PCR; TCRdb's copy has only in-frame clones and lacks some. The sample yields around 450,000 clones, roughly 89% seen once. As for treatment: roughly 20 received Ad26.COV2.S at low or high dose, single or two shots; 5 received placebo; per-sample allocation not given. After the first vaccine or placebo injection, samples were drawn on day 63. The material sequenced was peripheral blood, taken in a trial of Ad26.COV2.S vaccine versus placebo. All receptors come from a person aged 18-60 years who received the Ad26.COV2.S COVID-19 vaccine or a placebo.

The chain uses TRBV7-8 and TRBJ2-7; either TRBD1 or TRBD2 may supply D (5 bases each). Between the trimmed V and J ends, which lost 3 bases and 2 bases, there was a span of 14 bases. The CDR3 contains 15 residues. Germline V CDR1 and CDR2: SGHVS, FQNEAQ. This chain's CDR3 is CASSFHTGLTYEQYV. The CDR3 nucleotides are TGTGCCAGCAGCTTTCATACAGGACTGACCTACGAGCAGTACGTC.

V gene TRBV2 combines with J gene TRBJ2-5, with 9 bases that match TRBD1. J lost 1 base, V lost 9 bases, and 6 bases had no gene match. The CDR3 has 14 amino acids. CDR1 and CDR2 (germline): SNHLY, FYNNEI. The CDR3 DNA sequence: TGTGCCAGATCCGGGACAGGGTCCCAAGAGACCCAGTACTTC. It specifies CARSGTGSQETQYF. The full variable domain, in which reference TRBV2 and TRBJ2-5 provide the parts outside the CDR3, is EPEVTQTPSHQVTQMGQEVILRCVPISNHLYFYWYRQILGQKVEFLVSFYNNEISEKSEIFDDQFSVERPDGSNFTLKIRSTKLEDSAMYFCARSGTGSQETQYFGPGTRLLVL.

The chain is built from TRBV18 and TRBJ2-6; D is unclear. Trimming took off 3 bases at V and 4 bases at J, with 10 bases between the two ends. The germline gives CDR1 KGHSH, CDR2 LQKENI. This CDR3 contains 15 residues. CDR3 bases: TGTGCCAGCTCACCGGCCCCGGAAGGGGCCAACGTCCTGACTTTC. Translating gives CASSPAPEGANVLTF.

The chain carries TRBV18 and TRBJ1-5; no reliable D call. V was cut by 2 bases and J by 5 bases, with 10 bases left in between. The CDR3 runs to 14 residues. Germline V CDR1 and CDR2: KGHSH, LQKENI. The CDR3 nucleotides are TGTGCCAGCTCACCATCAGGACGAGATCAGCCCCAGCATTTT. This translates into CASSPSGRDQPQHF.

This chain uses TRBV28 with TRBJ1-4; 8 nucleotides align to TRBD1. This CDR3 has 14 residues. Germline assignment: CDR1 MDHEN and CDR2 SYDVKM. With V trimmed by 6 bases and J by 8 bases, 8 bases remained unmatched. The CDR3, as DNA: TGTGCCAGCAGCCCCGGACAGGGAAGAGAAAAACTGTTTTTT. Translation gives CASSPGQGREKLFF.

The gene calls are TRBV5-1 and TRBJ1-2, with 7 bases lining up with TRBD1. V shed 0 bases and J 1 base; nucleotides not matched to a gene: 12. There are 18 residues in the CDR3. Germline CDR1 SGHRS, CDR2 YFSETQ. The CDR3 DNA reads as TGCGCCAGCAGCTTGGCCCTACTACGACAGGGCCGTAACTATGGCTACACCTTC. Its protein product is CASSLALLRQGRNYGYTF.

This clone has ten or more counts. The J gene is TRBJ2-7, the V gene TRBV28; D is unclear. The germline V and J ends were trimmed by 4 bases and 0 bases, with 16 bases remaining between them. The CDR3 is 16 residues long. Germline assignment: CDR1 MDHEN and CDR2 SYDVKM. CDR3 in DNA: TGTGCCAGCAGTTGGGCCCCGGACGGACCCTCCTACGAGCAGTACTTC. This encodes CASSWAPDGPSYEQYF.

The chain links TRBV29-1 to TRBJ1-1; D is uncertain. Germline V gives CDR1 SQVTM, CDR2 ANQGSEA. This CDR3 region has 13 residues. V lost 3 bases and J 1 base, leaving 9 bases between the germline ends. The CDR3 spells CSVDRLPNTEAFF. The CDR3 DNA is TGCAGCGTTGATCGCCTGCCGAACACTGAAGCTTTCTTT.